This TCR beta chain was sequenced in a study of T cell repertoires in cytomegalovirus infection. In the study overall: HLA-C-restricted CMV epitopes, recently identified, and well-studied HLA-B-restricted ones were used by the study. Public TCR beta signatures indicated both CMV infection and matching HLA type.

Using its own MiXCR run on the reads, TCRdb lists one record per CDR3 protein. This sample has 140,000 to 150,000 distinct CDR3 sequences, with 32% found just once. Whole-study findings and limits: In two of eight donors, the top clonotype was HLA-C-restricted CMV-specific.

The CDR3 totals 13 residues. Deletions cut 2 bases from V and 2 bases from J, with 4 bases between. The germline CDR1 and CDR2 sequences are SNHLY and FYNNEI. A remark on this clonotype: What it binds is not known.

This receptor was taken from a human donor in good health (CMV status not recorded). Some clones in this sample may be carry-over from other donors' samples. This sample comprised CD8+ T cells from cultured PBMCs, obtained from culture after CMV antigen stimulation. V gene TRBV2 combines with J gene TRBJ2-1; D unclear. CDR3 sequence: CASSEYTYNEQFF. The CDR3 DNA sequence: TGTGCCAGCAGTGAATACACCTACAATGAGCAGTTCTTC.